A single sample gave rise to the 32 T cell receptor beta chains below, sequenced in a study of blood T cells in healthy people across ages. Together with a sample-barcoded 5' primer, a J-beta primer mix was included in a second PCR lasting about 7 to 12 cycles. TCRdb called the 5' RACE reads again in MiXCR, with one record for every CDR3 protein. The repertoire includes over 1,300,000 distinct CDR3 sequences, approximately 63% of them detected once, and more than 6% sits in the top ten. What was sequenced was blood. These receptors were collected from a man younger than 35 in good health.

This clonotype came up a few times. J is TRBJ2-3 and V is TRBV20-1; possible D gene TRBD2, 6 bases. The V and J ends lost 1 base and 0 bases respectively, with 11 bases between them. The CDR3 has 15 amino acids. Germline loops: CDR1 DFQATT, CDR2 SNEGSKA (reference sequence). The DNA for the CDR3 is TGCAGTGCTAGAGGTCGGGACTGGAGCACAGATACGCAGTATTTT. It translates to CSARGRDWSTDTQYF.

The V call is TRBV20-1, the J call TRBJ2-2; no definite D call. The CDR3 length is 14 residues. Germline V gives CDR1 DFQATT, CDR2 SNEGSKA (reference sequence). The V gene lost 3 bases and the J gene lost 4 bases, with 12 bases spanning the gap. The CDR3 DNA reads TGCAGTGCTAGTCTTTCAGAGTCCACCGGGGAGCTGTTTTTT. Its translation is CSASLSESTGELFF.

This clonotype occurred a few times. The V and J genes are TRBV29-1 and TRBJ2-1; perhaps TRBD2 as D (6 bases). The CDR3 is made up of 16 amino acids. The V end lost 7 bases, the J end lost 2 bases, and 21 bases lay between the germline ends. Germline CDR1 is SQVTM and CDR2 is ANQGSEA. DNA for the CDR3: TGCAGCGCCCAAGGAGGGGATGTTGGCACCTACAATGAGCAGTTCTTC. Residues: CSAQGGDVGTYNEQFF.

Remarks on this clonotype: One end of the junction varies from germline; a read error may be responsible. The chain is built from TRBV27 and TRBJ2-7; possible D gene TRBD1, 5 bases. Per germline, CDR1 MNHEY and CDR2 SMNVEV (reference sequence). The CDR3 runs to 16 residues. The DNA of the CDR3 is TGTGCCGGCAGTTTATACCCGGTGGGGCAACTCTACGAGCAGTACTTC. This translates into CAGSLYPVGQLYEQYF.

This clonotype was detected only once. The chain employs TRBV6-5 and TRBJ2-5; TRBD1 matches at 7 bases. The end of the DNA is better explained by TRBJ2-7, so the J call may be wrong. This CDR3 spans 15 amino acids. Germline CDR1 is MNHEY and CDR2 is SVGAGI. CDR3 amino acids: CASAQFKGARTEQYF. The CDR3 DNA is TGTGCCAGCGCCCAATTCAAGGGGGCGAGGACCGAGCAGTACTTC.

The chain employs TRBV4-1 and TRBJ1-5; D possibly corresponds to TRBD1 (5 bases). The length of the CDR3 is 15 residues. The germline V and J ends were trimmed by 1 base and 1 base, with 8 bases remaining between them. Germline V gives CDR1 MGHRA, CDR2 YSYEKL. The CDR3 DNA follows: TGCGCCAGCAGCCAAGTGACAGACAGCAATCAGCCCCAGCATTTT. It encodes CASSQVTDSNQPQHF.

This clonotype showed up just once. The CDR3 here is CASSPTGTSWLTQYF. For the CDR3, the DNA is TGCGCCAGCAGCCCAACCGGGACTAGCTGGCTGACCCAGTACTTC. This chain joins TRBV5-1 and TRBJ2-7; 9 bases match TRBD2. TRBJ2-5 matches the DNA end more closely, so the J call is doubtful. The CDR3 runs 15 residues. Germline CDR1 SGHRS, CDR2 YFSETQ.

This clonotype appeared a single time. The chain couples TRBV27 to TRBJ2-1; D might be TRBD2 (5 bases). This CDR3 comprises 13 residues. CDR1 MNHEY and CDR2 SMNVEV come from the germline V gene (reference sequence). Between the trimmed V and J ends, which lost 10 bases and 8 bases, there was a span of 18 bases. This chain's CDR3 is CATSADLRDEQFF. In DNA form, the CDR3 reads TGTGCCACCTCGGCGGATCTGAGGGATGAGCAGTTCTTC.

The chain carries TRBV29-1 and TRBJ2-1; 7 bases are shared with TRBD2. CDR3 length: 12 amino acids. J gave up 8 bases and V 2 bases, and 3 bases lay outside the gene matches. CDR1 and CDR2 from the germline V gene are SQVTM and ANQGSEA. The CDR3 DNA sequence: TGCAGCGTTGAAAAGGGAGGGGATGAGCAGTTCTTC. It is translated as CSVEKGGDEQFF.

The sample holds a few counts of this clonotype. The chain joins TRBV6-6 to TRBJ1-2, with a possible D match to TRBD1 (5 bases). Between the trimmed V and J ends, which lost 0 bases and 4 bases, there was a span of 24 bases. The germline gives CDR1 MNHNY, CDR2 SVGAGI (reference sequence). The CDR3 totals 19 residues. This chain's CDR3 is CASSYSVQVGSGGGYGYTF. DNA of the CDR3: TGTGCCAGCAGTTACTCTGTCCAGGTCGGCTCGGGGGGAGGCTATGGCTACACCTTC.

The rearrangement links TRBV6-5 to TRBJ2-7, with 10 bases lining up with TRBD1. This CDR3 contains 15 residues. From germline, CDR1 is MNHEY and CDR2 SVGAGI. Trimming cost V 5 bases and J 6 bases; bases outside gene matches: 10. This CDR3 reads CASSRVRDRGLEQYF. In nucleotides, the CDR3 is TGTGCCAGCAGTCGAGTGAGGGACAGGGGTCTCGAGCAGTACTTC.

V usage is TRBV6-5 and J usage is TRBJ2-1, with 10 nucleotides matching TRBD2. The DNA end lines up better with TRBJ2-7; the J call may be wrong. Germline V gene lookup returns CDR1 MNHEY and CDR2 SVGAGI. CDR3 length equals 14 residues. The CDR3, as DNA: TGTGCCAGCGGGGGTGGGACTAGCGAACACGAGCAGTACTTC. It is translated as CASGGGTSEHEQYF.

The chain carries TRBV20-1 and TRBJ2-1; 7 nucleotides align to TRBD2. J lost 2 bases, V lost 3 bases, and 1 base had no gene match. The germline CDR1 and CDR2 sequences are DFQATT and SNEGSKA (reference sequence). The CDR3 length is 13 residues. The CDR3 DNA follows: TGCAGTGCTAGGAGCGGGACCTACAATGAGCAGTTCTTC. Encoded protein: CSARSGTYNEQFF.

V is TRBV20-1 and J is TRBJ2-3; D is undetermined. The germline V and J ends were trimmed by 6 bases and 1 base, with 8 bases remaining between them. Looked up from germline, CDR1 is DFQATT and CDR2 is SNEGSKA (reference sequence). This CDR3 is built from 12 residues. CDR3 coding DNA: TGCAGTGCCTTGGCCGGCACAGATACGCAGTATTTT. It is translated as CSALAGTDTQYF.

In this sample, this clonotype turned up once. The gene calls are TRBV6-2 or TRBV6-3 and TRBJ2-7; TRBD1 is a possible D gene (5 bases). The V end was cut by 6 bases, the J end by 4 bases, with 16 bases between. CDR3 length equals 14 residues. Looked up from germline, CDR1 is MNHEY and CDR2 is SVGEGT. The DNA for the CDR3 is TGTGCCAGCAGCCAACAGGCTACCCTTTACGAGCAGTACTTC. Protein: CASSQQATLYEQYF.

This sequence joins TRBV29-1 and TRBJ2-4, with D hard to call. Judging by the DNA end, TRBJ2-7 fits better; the J call may be wrong. Germline V gives CDR1 SQVTM, CDR2 ANQGSEA. This CDR3 is 13 amino acids long. The chain's CDR3 is CSVPGPGTYEQYF. In DNA form, the CDR3 reads TGCAGCGTTCCGGGCCCTGGAACATACGAGCAGTACTTC.

This clonotype was picked up a small number of times. The chain links TRBV4-2 to TRBJ2-2, with D tentatively TRBD2 (5 bases). V was trimmed by 1 base and J by 9 bases, leaving 12 bases between them. Germline CDR1 and CDR2: LGHNA and YNFKEQ. CDR3 length: 14 amino acids. The CDR3, as DNA: TGTGCCAGCAGCCAAGGGGGAGATATCCGGGAGCTGTTTTTT. Protein: CASSQGGDIRELFF.

The genes are TRBV29-1 and TRBJ2-1; 8 bases are shared with TRBD1. V was clipped by 3 bases and J by 0 bases; unmatched bases: 7. This CDR3 spans 16 amino acids. Looked up from germline, CDR1 is SQVTM and CDR2 is ANQGSEA. CDR3 DNA sequence: TGCAGCGTTGATGGGGTTGGACAGGGCTCCTACAATGAGCAGTTCTTC. This codes for CSVDGVGQGSYNEQFF.

The chain couples TRBV4-1 to TRBJ2-1; 10 nucleotides line up with TRBD1. Germline CDR1 and CDR2: MGHRA and YSYEKL. Germline trimming cut 0 bases from V and 9 bases from J; bases unmatched to any gene: 5. CDR3 size: 15 residues. The CDR3 loop reads CASSQDWGQGCEQFF. CDR3 nucleotide sequence: TGCGCCAGCAGCCAAGATTGGGGACAGGGGTGTGAGCAGTTCTTC.

This chain uses TRBV6-1 with TRBJ2-5; 14 bases are shared with TRBD2. The length of the CDR3 is 17 residues. Per germline, CDR1 MNHNS and CDR2 SASEGT. J lost 5 bases, V lost 2 bases, and 7 bases had no gene match. The chain's CDR3 is CASSERLAGGYWETQYF. The CDR3 region has the DNA TGTGCCAGCAGTGAACGACTAGCGGGGGGGTATTGGGAGACCCAGTACTTC.

The gene calls are TRBV2 and TRBJ2-7, with no clear D. Trimming shortened V by 10 bases and J by 0 bases, and 16 bases separated the two germline ends. Germline V lookup: CDR1 SNHLY, CDR2 FYNNEI. The CDR3 consists of 14 residues. The CDR3: CATSTAPLSYEQYF. As DNA, the CDR3 is TGTGCCACGTCAACAGCCCCTCTCTCCTACGAGCAGTACTTC.

The chain links TRBV7-9 to TRBJ2-5; D call uncertain. Germline CDR1 is SEHNR and CDR2 is FQNEAQ (reference sequence). The V and J ends lost 5 bases and 1 base respectively, with 14 bases between them. This CDR3 is 15 amino acids long. CDR3 amino acids: CASSPAFRAQETQYF. CDR3 nucleotide sequence: TGTGCCAGCAGCCCCGCCTTCCGAGCCCAAGAGACCCAGTACTTC.

CDR3 DNA sequence: TGCAGTGCTGTGGACAGCCACTTGGGGAAGACCCAGTACTTC. Translation: CSAVDSHLGKTQYF. The chain couples TRBV20-1 to TRBJ2-7, with D possibly TRBD1 on 6 matching bases. The J call is in doubt because the DNA end fits TRBJ2-5 better. The CDR3 runs 14 residues. The V gene's germline CDR1 is DFQATT and CDR2 SNEGSKA (reference sequence).

J is TRBJ2-3 and V is TRBV2; D remains ambiguous. V lost 6 bases and J 5 bases, leaving 12 bases between the germline ends. Germline V CDR1 and CDR2: SNHLY, FYNNEI. The CDR3 runs 13 residues. Here the CDR3 reads CASRDPSRDTQYF. The CDR3 bases are TGTGCCAGCAGAGATCCTTCCAGAGATACGCAGTATTTT. Looking up the rest from reference TRBV2 and TRBJ2-3 gives the full variable domain: EPEVTQTPSHQVTQMGQEVILRCVPISNHLYFYWYRQILGQKVEFLVSFYNNEISEKSEIFDDQFSVERPDGSNFTLKIRSTKLEDSAMYFCASRDPSRDTQYFGPGTRLTVL.

In this sample, this clonotype turned up a few times. The J gene is TRBJ2-5, the V gene TRBV7-9; 10 bases are shared with TRBD2. The ends lost 10 bases at V and 7 bases at J; junction bases unmatched: 9. CDR1 SEHNR and CDR2 FQNEAQ come from the germline V gene (reference sequence). There are 13 residues in the CDR3. This CDR3 is CATGTSEGSTQYF. The DNA of the CDR3 is TGTGCCACCGGGACTAGCGAAGGATCGACCCAGTACTTC. The entire variable domain, with the rest obtained from reference TRBV7-9 and TRBJ2-5, is as follows: DTGVSQNPRHKITKRGQNVTFRCDPISEHNRLYWYRQTLGQGPEFLTYFQNEAQLEKSRLLSDRFSAERPKGSFSTLEIQRTEQGDSAMYLCATGTSEGSTQYFGPGTRLLVL.

This rearrangement joins TRBV2 to TRBJ2-3, with 9 nucleotides matching TRBD2. The CDR3 extends over 15 amino acids. Germline values: CDR1 SNHLY, CDR2 FYNNEI. V lost 1 base to trimming and J lost 6 bases; unmatched junction nucleotides: 5. The chain's CDR3 is CASSEGGRGVDTQYF. The CDR3 DNA follows: TGTGCCAGCAGTGAAGGCGGGAGGGGGGTCGATACGCAGTATTTT.

This clonotype was counted a few times. CDR3 nucleotides: TGTGCCATCAGCACCAATCCCTACGAGCAGTACTTC. Amino acid sequence: CAISTNPYEQYF. The chain has TRBV10-3 and TRBJ2-7; no definite D call. The germline V gene has CDR1 ENHRY and CDR2 SYGVKD. This CDR3 spans 12 amino acids. The V end lost 6 bases, the J end lost 2 bases, and 8 bases lay between the germline ends.

The genes are TRBV12-3 or TRBV12-4 and TRBJ2-2; 8 bases are a match to TRBD1. The J segment lost 2 bases and the V segment lost 6 bases, leaving 5 bases of the junction unmatched. The CDR3 has 15 residues. As DNA, the CDR3 is TGTGCCAGCAGCCGACAGGGGATCAACACCGGGGAGCTGTTTTTT. Amino acids: CASSRQGINTGELFF.

The J gene is TRBJ1-6, the V gene TRBV27; D gene uncertain. Looked up from germline, CDR1 is MNHEY and CDR2 is SMNVEV (reference sequence). V was trimmed by 7 bases and J by 7 bases, leaving 11 bases between them. This CDR3 comprises 13 residues. The CDR3: CASTLRYNSPLHF. CDR3 nucleotide sequence: TGTGCCAGCACCCTACGGTACAATTCACCCCTCCACTTT.

The V call is TRBV20-1, the J call TRBJ2-7, with 8 bases fitting TRBD2. The germline V gene encodes CDR1 DFQATT and CDR2 SNEGSKA (reference sequence). V lost 6 bases, J lost 5 bases, and 15 bases stayed unmatched. The CDR3 sequence is 15 residues long. The CDR3 loop is CSATLRGLEGHEQYF. The CDR3 DNA follows: TGCAGTGCCACCCTGAGGGGACTAGAAGGGCACGAGCAGTACTTC.

The CDR3 is CASSLSLMYRSYEQYF. CDR3 DNA: TGTGCCAGCAGTTTATCGCTTATGTACAGGTCTTACGAGCAGTACTTC. This sequence joins TRBV27 and TRBJ2-7, with D possibly being TRBD1 (5 bases). Trimming took 0 bases from V and 4 from J, leaving 16 bases between them. In germline, CDR1 is MNHEY, CDR2 SMNVEV (reference sequence). This CDR3 is built from 16 residues.

The V call is TRBV6-2 or TRBV6-3, the J call TRBJ2-5; D not resolved. CDR1 is MNHEY and CDR2 is SVGEGT in the germline V gene. The germline V and J ends were trimmed by 7 bases and 5 bases, with 14 bases remaining between them. There are 13 residues in the CDR3. The CDR3 spells CASTVVVGETQYF. CDR3 nucleotide sequence: TGTGCCAGCACTGTCGTGGTTGGGGAGACCCAGTACTTC.